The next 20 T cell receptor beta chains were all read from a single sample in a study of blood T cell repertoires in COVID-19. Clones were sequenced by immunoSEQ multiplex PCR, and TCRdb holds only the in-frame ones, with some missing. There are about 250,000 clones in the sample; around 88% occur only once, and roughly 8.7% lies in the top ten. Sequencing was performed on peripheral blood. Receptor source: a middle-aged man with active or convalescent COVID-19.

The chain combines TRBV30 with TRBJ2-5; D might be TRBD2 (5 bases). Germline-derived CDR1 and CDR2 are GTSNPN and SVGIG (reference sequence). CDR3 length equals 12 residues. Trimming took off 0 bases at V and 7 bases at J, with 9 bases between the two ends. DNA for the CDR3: TGTGCCTGGAGTGTACTAGACGGGACCCAGTACTTC. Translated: CAWSVLDGTQYF.

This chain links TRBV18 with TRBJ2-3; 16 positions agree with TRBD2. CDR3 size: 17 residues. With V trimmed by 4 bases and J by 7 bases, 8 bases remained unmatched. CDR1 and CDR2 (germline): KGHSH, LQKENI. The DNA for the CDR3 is TGTGCCAGCTCACTCCCCGGGACTAGCGGGGGGGCGAATACGCAGTATTTT. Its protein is CASSLPGTSGGANTQYF.

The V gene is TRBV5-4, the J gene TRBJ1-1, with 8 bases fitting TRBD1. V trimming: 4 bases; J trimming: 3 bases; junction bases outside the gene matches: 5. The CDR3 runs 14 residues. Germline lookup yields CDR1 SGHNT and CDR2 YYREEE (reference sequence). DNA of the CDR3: TGTGCCAGCAGCCGGACAGGGCGGGACACTGAAGCTTTCTTT. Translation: CASSRTGRDTEAFF.

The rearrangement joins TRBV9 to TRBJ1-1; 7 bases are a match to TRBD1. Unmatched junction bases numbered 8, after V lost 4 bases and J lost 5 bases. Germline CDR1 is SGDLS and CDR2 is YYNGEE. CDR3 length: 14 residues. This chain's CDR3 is CASSKRQGQTEAFF. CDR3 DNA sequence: TGTGCCAGCAGCAAGCGACAGGGACAGACTGAAGCTTTCTTT. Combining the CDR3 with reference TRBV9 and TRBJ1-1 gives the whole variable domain DSGVTQTPKHLITATGQRVTLRCSPRSGDLSVYWYQQSLDQGLQFLIQYYNGEERAKGNILERFSAQQFPDLHSELNLSSLELGDSALYFCASSKRQGQTEAFFGQGTRLTVV.

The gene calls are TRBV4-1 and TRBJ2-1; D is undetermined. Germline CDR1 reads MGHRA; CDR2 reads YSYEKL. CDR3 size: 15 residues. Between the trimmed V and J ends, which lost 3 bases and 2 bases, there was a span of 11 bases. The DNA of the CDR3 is TGCGCCAGCAGCCAGGCCCTAGATGCCTACAATGAGCAGTTCTTC. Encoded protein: CASSQALDAYNEQFF.

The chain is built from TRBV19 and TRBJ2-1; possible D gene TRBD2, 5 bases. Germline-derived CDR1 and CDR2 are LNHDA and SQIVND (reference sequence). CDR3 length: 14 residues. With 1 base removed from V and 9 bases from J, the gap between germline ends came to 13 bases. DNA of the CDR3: TGTGCCAGTAGTATAGGGGCTAGCTTGGGTGAGCAGTTCTTC. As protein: CASSIGASLGEQFF.

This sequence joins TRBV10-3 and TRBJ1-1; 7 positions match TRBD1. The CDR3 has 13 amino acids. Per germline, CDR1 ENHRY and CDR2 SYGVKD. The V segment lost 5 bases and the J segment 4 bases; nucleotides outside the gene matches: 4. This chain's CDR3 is CAISPSGGTEAFF. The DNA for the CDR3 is TGTGCCATCAGTCCTTCAGGGGGCACTGAAGCTTTCTTT.

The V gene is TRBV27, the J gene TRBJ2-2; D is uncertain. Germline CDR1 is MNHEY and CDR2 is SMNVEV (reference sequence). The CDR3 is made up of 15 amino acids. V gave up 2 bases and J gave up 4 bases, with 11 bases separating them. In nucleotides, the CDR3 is TGTGCCAGCAGTTTAGGAACTATTCTCACCGGGGAGCTGTTTTTT. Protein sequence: CASSLGTILTGELFF.

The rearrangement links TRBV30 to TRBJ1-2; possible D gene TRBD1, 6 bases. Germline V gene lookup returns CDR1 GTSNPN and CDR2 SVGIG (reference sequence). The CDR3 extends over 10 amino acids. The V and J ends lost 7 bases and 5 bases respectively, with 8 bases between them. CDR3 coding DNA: TGTGCCTCGGACAGTTATGGCTACACCTTC. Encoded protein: CASDSYGYTF.

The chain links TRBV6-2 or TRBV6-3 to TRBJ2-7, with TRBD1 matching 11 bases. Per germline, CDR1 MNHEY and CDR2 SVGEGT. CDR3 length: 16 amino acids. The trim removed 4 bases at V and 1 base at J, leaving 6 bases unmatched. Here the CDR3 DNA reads TGTGCCAGCAGTTCACACGGACAGGGGGCATCCTACGAGCAGTACTTC. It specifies CASSSHGQGASYEQYF.

This CDR3 reads CASSLRGANYGYTF. In nucleotides, the CDR3 is TGTGCCAGCAGTTTACGTGGAGCTAACTATGGCTACACCTTC. The chain is built from TRBV27 and TRBJ1-2; D remains ambiguous. The CDR3 contains 14 residues. Germline loops: CDR1 MNHEY, CDR2 SMNVEV (reference sequence). Trimming cost V 2 bases and J 0 bases, with 7 bases left between them.

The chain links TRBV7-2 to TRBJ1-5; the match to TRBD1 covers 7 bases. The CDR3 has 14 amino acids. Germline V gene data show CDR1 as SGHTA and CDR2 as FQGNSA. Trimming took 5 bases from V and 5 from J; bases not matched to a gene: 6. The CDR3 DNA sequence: TGTGCCAGCAGCCCGGGACAGAACTATCAGCCCCAGCATTTT. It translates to CASSPGQNYQPQHF.

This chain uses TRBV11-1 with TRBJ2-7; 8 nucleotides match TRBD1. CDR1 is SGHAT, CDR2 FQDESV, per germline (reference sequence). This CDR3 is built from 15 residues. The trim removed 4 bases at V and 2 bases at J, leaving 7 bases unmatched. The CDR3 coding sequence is TGTGCCAGCAGCTCCTCCGGGACAGGAGCCTACGAGCAGTACTTC. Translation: CASSSSGTGAYEQYF. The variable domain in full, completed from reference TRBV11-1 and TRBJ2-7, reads EAEVAQSPRYKITEKSQAVAFWCDPISGHATLYWYRQILGQGPELLVQFQDESVVDDSQLPKDRFSAERLKGVDSTLKIQPAELGDSAMYLCASSSSGTGAYEQYFGPGTRLTVT.

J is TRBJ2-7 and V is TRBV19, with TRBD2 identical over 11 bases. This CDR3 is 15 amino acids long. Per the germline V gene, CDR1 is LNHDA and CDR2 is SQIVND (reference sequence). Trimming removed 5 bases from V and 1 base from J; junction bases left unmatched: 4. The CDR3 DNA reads TGTGCCAGTAGTGCAGGGACTAGCGGTTCCTACGAGCAGTACTTC. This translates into CASSAGTSGSYEQYF.

The CDR3 coding sequence is TGTGCCAGTAGTCTCGACAGGGTGAGGCAGCCCCAGCATTTT. Amino acid sequence: CASSLDRVRQPQHF. J is TRBJ1-5 and V is TRBV19, with 7 bases matching TRBD1. Germline values: CDR1 LNHDA, CDR2 SQIVND (reference sequence). This CDR3 contains 14 residues. With 5 bases clipped from V and 7 bases from J, the junction kept 8 bases outside the gene matches.

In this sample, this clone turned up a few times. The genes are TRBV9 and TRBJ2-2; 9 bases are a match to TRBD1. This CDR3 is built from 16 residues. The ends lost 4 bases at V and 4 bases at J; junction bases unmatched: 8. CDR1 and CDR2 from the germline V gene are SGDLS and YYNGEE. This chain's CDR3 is CASSPPDRGVTGELFF. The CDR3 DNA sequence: TGTGCCAGCAGCCCGCCGGACAGGGGCGTCACCGGGGAGCTGTTTTTT.

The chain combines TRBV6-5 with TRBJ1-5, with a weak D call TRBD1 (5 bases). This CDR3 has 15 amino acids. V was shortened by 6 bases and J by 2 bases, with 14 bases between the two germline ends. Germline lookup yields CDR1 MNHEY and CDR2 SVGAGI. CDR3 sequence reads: CASSLGQGGNQPQHF. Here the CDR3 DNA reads TGTGCCAGCAGCCTTGGGCAGGGCGGCAATCAGCCCCAGCATTTT.

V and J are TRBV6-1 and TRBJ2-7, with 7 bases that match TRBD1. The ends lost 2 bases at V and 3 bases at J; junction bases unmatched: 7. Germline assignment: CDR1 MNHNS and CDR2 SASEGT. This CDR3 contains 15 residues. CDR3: CASSEWGQSFYEQYF. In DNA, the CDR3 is TGTGCCAGCAGTGAATGGGGACAGAGCTTCTACGAGCAGTACTTC.

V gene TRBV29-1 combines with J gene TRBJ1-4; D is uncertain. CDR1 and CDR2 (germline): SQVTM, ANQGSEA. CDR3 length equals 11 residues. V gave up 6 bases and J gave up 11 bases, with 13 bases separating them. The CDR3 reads CSVKDTRKLFF. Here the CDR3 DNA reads TGCAGCGTCAAAGACACCCGGAAACTGTTTTTT. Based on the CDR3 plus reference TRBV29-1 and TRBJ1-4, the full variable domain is SAVISQKPSRDICQRGTSLTIQCQVDSQVTMMFWYRQQPGQSLTLIATANQGSEATYESGFVIDKFPISRPNLTFSTLTVSNMSPEDSSIYLCSVKDTRKLFFGSGTQLSVL.

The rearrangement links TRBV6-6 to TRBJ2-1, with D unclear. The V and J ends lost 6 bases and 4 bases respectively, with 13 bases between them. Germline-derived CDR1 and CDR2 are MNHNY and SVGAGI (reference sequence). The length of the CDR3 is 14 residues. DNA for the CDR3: TGTGCCAGCAGCCGCCCGGTTTCTTACAATGAGCAGTTCTTC. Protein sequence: CASSRPVSYNEQFF.